The source of this T cell receptor (beta chain) is a study of T cell responses to AZD1222 COVID-19 vaccine. Study findings and constraints: Epitopes outside B.1.351 and B.1.1.7 mutated regions reportedly drew nearly half of spike TCRs. It was only after the peak T cell response that any repertoires were sampled. Donors skewed white British and female; clonal diversity was possibly underestimated.

In the case of this clone: Its antigen is as yet unknown.

Libraries were prepared by immunoSEQ multiplex PCR; TCRdb keeps only in-frame clonotypes and omits some of them. The table records some 100,000 clones, 90% of them present only once. Trimming cost V 6 bases and J 0 bases; bases outside gene matches: 6. The CDR3 is 15 residues long. Germline V lookup: CDR1 LNHDA, CDR2 SQIVND (reference sequence). The receptor was isolated from an adult in good health. The V gene is TRBV19, the J gene TRBJ2-3, with 7 nucleotides matching TRBD2. Specimen: peripheral blood, collected on day 0 of AZD1222 vaccination. CDR3 sequence (DNA): TGTGCCAGTAGCTCTAGCGGCTCTAGCACAGATACGCAGTATTTT. Translating it yields CASSSSGSSTDTQYF.